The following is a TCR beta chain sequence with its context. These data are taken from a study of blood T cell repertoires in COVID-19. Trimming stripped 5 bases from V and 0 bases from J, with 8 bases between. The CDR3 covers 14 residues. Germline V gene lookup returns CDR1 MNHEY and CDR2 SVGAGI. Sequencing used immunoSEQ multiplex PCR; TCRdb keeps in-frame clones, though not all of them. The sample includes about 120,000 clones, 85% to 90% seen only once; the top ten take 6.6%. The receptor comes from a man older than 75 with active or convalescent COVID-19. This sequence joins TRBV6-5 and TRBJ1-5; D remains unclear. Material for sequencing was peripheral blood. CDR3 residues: CASSRQASNQPQHF. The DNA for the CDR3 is TGTGCCAGCAGTCGGCAGGCTAGCAATCAGCCCCAGCATTTT.